The sequence of this T cell receptor beta chain was determined in a study of T cell responses to AZD1222 COVID-19 vaccine. This clone came up a few times. Libraries were prepared by immunoSEQ multiplex PCR; TCRdb keeps only in-frame clonotypes and omits some of them. The sample shows about 75,000 clones, about 91% of them seen only once. Trimming took off 2 bases at V and 12 bases at J, with 16 bases between the two ends. The CDR3 extends over 13 amino acids. Germline CDR1 reads LGHDT; CDR2 reads YNNKEL (reference sequence). The material sequenced was peripheral blood, taken 28 days after the second dose of the MenACWY control vaccine. This chain links TRBV3-1 (or the pseudogene TRBV3-2) with TRBJ1-2; a possible D gene is TRBD1 (6 bases). This receptor was obtained from an adult who received the MenACWY meningococcal vaccine as a control. CDR3 DNA sequence: TGTGCCAGCAGCCAAACCAGGGGAGGGGGTCACACCTTC. Protein: CASSQTRGGGHTF.